The T cell receptor beta chain described here comes from a study of blood T cell dynamics during melanoma immunotherapy. For the study at large: First-line therapy was either pembrolizumab or nivolumab with ipilimumab for metastatic melanoma. Whole-study findings and limits: Unlike progressors, later disease-control patients had W3 repertoires gaining clonality or diversity.

A note on this clone: Its antigen is currently unknown.

The time point is: pre-treatment baseline. Response was assessed by RECIST 1.1 at 12 weeks, except a couple of rapid progressors. No patient had earlier systemic cancer treatment, concurrent immunosuppressants, or another active cancer. TCRdb's table, derived via immunoSEQ multiplex PCR, lists solely in-frame clones and lacks some. In the table there are several thousand clones, roughly 77% of which are singletons. This receptor was taken from a human donor with melanoma. The starting material was blood, obtained from a patient treated with checkpoint blockade.

The CDR3 loop reads CASSLPAGSGTGELFF. The DNA of the CDR3 is TGTGCCAGCAGTTTACCAGCGGGGTCGGGCACCGGGGAGCTGTTTTTT. This rearrangement joins TRBV28 to TRBJ2-2; TRBD2 agrees at 7 bases. The CDR3 contains 16 residues. Germline CDR1 MDHEN, CDR2 SYDVKM. The trim removed 2 bases at V and 4 bases at J, leaving 7 bases unmatched. Variable domain in full (rest from reference TRBV28 and TRBJ2-2): DVKVTQSSRYLVKRTGEKVFLECVQDMDHENMFWYRQDPGLGLRLIYFSYDVKMKEKGDIPEGYSVSREKKERFSLILESASTNQTSMYLCASSLPAGSGTGELFFGEGSRLTVL.